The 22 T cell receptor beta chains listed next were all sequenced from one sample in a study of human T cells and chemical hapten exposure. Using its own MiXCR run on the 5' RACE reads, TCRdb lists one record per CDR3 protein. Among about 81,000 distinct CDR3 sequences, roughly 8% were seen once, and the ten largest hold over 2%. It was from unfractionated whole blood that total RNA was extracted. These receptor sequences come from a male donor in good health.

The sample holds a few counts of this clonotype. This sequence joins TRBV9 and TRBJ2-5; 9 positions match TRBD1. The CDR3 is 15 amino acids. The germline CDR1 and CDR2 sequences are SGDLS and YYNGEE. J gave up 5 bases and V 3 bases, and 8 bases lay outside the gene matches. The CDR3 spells CASSAADRGKETQYF. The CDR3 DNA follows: TGTGCCAGCAGCGCCGCTGACAGGGGGAAGGAGACCCAGTACTTC.

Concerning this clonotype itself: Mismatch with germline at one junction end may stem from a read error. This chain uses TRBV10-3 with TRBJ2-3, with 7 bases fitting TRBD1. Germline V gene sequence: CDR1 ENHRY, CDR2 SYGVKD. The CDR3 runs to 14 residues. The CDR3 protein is CAISELIGTDTQYF. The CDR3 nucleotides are TGTGCCATCAGTGAGTTAATAGGGACAGACACGCAGTATTTT.

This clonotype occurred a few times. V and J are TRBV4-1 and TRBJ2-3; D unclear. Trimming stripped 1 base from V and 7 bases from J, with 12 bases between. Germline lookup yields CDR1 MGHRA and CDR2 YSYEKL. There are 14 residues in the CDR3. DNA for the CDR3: TGCGCCAGCAGCCAAGTAGACTCGAGGAATACGCAGTATTTT. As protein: CASSQVDSRNTQYF.

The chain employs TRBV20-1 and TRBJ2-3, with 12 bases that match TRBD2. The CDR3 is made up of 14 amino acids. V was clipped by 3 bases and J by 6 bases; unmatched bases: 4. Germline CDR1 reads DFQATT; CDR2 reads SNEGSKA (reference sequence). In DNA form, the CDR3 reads TGCAGTGCTAGTACTAGCGGGAGGCCGGATACGCAGTATTTT. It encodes CSASTSGRPDTQYF.

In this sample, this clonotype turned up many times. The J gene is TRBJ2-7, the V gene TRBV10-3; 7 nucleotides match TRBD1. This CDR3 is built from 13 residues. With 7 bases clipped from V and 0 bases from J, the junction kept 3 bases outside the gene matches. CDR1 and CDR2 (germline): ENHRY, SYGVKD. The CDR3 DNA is TGTGCCATCACCGGGGACAGCTCCTACGAGCAGTACTTC. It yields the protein CAITGDSSYEQYF.

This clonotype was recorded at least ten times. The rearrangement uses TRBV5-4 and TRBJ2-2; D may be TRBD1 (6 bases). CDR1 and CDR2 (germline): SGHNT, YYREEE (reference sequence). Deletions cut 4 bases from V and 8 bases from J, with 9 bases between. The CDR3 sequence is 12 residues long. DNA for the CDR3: TGTGCCAGCAGCAGCACAGGGGGGGAGCTGTTTTTT. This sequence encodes CASSSTGGELFF.

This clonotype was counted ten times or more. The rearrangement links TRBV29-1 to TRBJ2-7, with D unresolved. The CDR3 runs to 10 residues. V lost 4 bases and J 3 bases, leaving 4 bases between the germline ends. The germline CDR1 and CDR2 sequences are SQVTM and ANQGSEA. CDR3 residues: CSVVIYEQYF. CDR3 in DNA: TGCAGCGTTGTTATCTACGAGCAGTACTTC.

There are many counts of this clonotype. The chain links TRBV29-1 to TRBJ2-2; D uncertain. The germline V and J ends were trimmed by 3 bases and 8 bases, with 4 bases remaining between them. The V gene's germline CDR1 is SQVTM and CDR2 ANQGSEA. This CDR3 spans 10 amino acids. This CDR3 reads CSVETGELFF. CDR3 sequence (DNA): TGCAGCGTTGAGACGGGGGAGCTGTTTTTT.

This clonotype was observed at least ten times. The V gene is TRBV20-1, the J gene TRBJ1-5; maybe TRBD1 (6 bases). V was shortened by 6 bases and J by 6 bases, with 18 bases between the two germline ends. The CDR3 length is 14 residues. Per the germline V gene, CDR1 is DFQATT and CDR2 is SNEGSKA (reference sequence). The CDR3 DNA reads TGCAGTGCCGCTACCCCAAGGGGGGTTCAGCCCCAGCATTTT. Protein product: CSAATPRGVQPQHF.

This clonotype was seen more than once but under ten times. The CDR3 sequence is CASSVPGQGRAYGYTF. The DNA of the CDR3 is TGTGCCAGCAGCGTCCCGGGACAGGGGCGCGCCTATGGCTACACCTTC. This chain connects TRBV7-9 to TRBJ1-2; 10 bases fit TRBD1. Germline CDR1 SEHNR, CDR2 FQNEAQ (reference sequence). With 5 bases clipped from V and 4 bases from J, the junction kept 10 bases outside the gene matches. There are 16 residues in the CDR3.

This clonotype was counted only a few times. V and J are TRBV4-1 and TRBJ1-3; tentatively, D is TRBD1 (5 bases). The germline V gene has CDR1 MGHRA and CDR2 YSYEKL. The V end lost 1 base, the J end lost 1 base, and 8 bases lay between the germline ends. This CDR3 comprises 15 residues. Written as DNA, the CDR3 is TGCGCCAGCAGCCAAGGCAGGGCGTCTGGAAACACCATATATTTT. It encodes CASSQGRASGNTIYF.

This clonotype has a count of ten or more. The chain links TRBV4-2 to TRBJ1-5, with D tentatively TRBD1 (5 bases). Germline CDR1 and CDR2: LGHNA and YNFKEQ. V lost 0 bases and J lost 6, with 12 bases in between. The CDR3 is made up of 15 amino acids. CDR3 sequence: CASSQDQGATQPQHF. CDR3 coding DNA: TGTGCCAGCAGCCAAGATCAGGGCGCAACTCAGCCCCAGCATTTT.

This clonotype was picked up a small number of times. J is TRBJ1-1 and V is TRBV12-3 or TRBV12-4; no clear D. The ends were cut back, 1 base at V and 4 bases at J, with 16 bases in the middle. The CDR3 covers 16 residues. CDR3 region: CASSLEAWGGGTEAFF. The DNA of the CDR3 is TGTGCCAGCAGTTTAGAGGCCTGGGGAGGAGGCACTGAAGCTTTCTTT.

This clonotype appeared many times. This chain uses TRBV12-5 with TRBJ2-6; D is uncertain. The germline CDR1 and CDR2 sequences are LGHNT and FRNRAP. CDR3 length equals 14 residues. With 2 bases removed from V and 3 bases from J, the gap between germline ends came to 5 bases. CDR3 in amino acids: CASGLFGGANVLTF. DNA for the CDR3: TGTGCTAGTGGTTTGTTCGGTGGGGCCAACGTCCTGACTTTC.

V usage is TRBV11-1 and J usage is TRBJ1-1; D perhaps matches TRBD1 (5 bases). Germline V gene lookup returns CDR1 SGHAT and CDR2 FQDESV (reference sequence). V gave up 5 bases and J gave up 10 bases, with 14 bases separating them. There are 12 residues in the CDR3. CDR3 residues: CASSTAGSGAFF. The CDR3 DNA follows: TGTGCCAGCAGCACCGCAGGGTCCGGAGCTTTCTTT.

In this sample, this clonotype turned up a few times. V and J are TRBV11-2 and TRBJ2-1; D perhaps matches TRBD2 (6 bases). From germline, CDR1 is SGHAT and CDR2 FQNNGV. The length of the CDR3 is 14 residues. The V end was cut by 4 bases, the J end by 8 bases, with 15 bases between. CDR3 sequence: CASSSPASEDEQFF. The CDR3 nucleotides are TGTGCCAGCAGCTCTCCCGCTAGCGAGGATGAGCAGTTCTTC. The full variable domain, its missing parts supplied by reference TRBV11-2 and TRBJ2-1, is EAGVAQSPRYKIIEKRQSVAFWCNPISGHATLYWYQQILGQGPKLLIQFQNNGVVDDSQLPKDRFSAERLKGVDSTLKIQPAKLEDSAVYLCASSSPASEDEQFFGPGTRLTVL.

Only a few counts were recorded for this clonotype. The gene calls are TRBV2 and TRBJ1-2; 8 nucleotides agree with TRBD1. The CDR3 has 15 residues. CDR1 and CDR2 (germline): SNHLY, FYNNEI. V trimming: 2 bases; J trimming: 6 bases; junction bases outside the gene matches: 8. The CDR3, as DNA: TGTGCCAGCAGTGAAATTCGGGACAGGACGAATGGCTACACCTTC. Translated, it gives CASSEIRDRTNGYTF.

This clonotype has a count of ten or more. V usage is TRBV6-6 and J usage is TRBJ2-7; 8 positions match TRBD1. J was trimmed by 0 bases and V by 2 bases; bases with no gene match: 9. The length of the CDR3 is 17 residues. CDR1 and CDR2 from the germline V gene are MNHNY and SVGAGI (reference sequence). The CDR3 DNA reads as TGTGCCAGCAGTTACAGCCCCAGGGGGCGGACCTCCTACGAGCAGTACTTC. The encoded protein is CASSYSPRGRTSYEQYF.

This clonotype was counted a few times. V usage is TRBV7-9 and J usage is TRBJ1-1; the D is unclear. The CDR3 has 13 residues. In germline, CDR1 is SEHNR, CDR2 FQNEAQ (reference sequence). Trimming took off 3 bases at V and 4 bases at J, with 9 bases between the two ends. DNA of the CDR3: TGTGCCAGCAGCTTCATGAGAATCACTGAAGCTTTCTTT. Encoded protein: CASSFMRITEAFF.

CDR3 nucleotide sequence: TGTGCCAGCAGCTTAGCATTGTCAGGGCTCGCACCCCTCCACTTT. Translated, it gives CASSLALSGLAPLHF. The chain recombines TRBV7-9 with TRBJ1-6; weak D call: TRBD1 (5 bases). The CDR3 is 15 amino acids. Germline V gene lookup returns CDR1 SEHNR and CDR2 FQNEAQ (reference sequence). Trimming left V 0 bases short and J 11 bases short, with 14 bases between. Full variable domain (missing parts from reference TRBV7-9 and TRBJ1-6): DTGVSQNPRHKITKRGQNVTFRCDPISEHNRLYWYRQTLGQGPEFLTYFQNEAQLEKSRLLSDRFSAERPKGSFSTLEIQRTEQGDSAMYLCASSLALSGLAPLHFGNGTRLTVT.

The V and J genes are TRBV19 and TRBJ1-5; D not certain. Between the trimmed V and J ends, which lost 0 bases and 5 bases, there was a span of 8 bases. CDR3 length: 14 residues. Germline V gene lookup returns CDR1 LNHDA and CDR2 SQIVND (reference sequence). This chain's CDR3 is CASSIDPGYQPQHF. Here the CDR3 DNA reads TGTGCCAGTAGTATAGATCCCGGTTATCAGCCCCAGCATTTT.

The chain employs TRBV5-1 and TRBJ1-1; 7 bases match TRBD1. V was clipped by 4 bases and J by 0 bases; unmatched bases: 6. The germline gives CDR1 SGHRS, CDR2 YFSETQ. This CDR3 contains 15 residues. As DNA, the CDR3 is TGCGCCAGCAGCCTAACAACAGGGGTGAACACTGAAGCTTTCTTT. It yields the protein CASSLTTGVNTEAFF.